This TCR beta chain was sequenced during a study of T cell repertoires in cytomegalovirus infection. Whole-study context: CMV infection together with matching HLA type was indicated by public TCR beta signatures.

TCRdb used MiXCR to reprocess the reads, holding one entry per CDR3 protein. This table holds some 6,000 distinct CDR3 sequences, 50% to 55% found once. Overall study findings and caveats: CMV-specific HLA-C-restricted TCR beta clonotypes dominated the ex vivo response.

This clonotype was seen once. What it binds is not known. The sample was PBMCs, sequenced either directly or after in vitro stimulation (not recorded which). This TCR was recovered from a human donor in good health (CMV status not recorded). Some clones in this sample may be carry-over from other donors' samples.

DNA for the CDR3: TGTGCCAGCAGTAGGATGGACAGCTACAATGAGCAGTTCTTC. Translation gives CASSRMDSYNEQFF. This rearrangement joins TRBV27 to TRBJ2-1, with D tentatively TRBD1 (6 bases). Germline V CDR1 and CDR2: MNHEY, SMNVEV (reference sequence). Trimming left V 5 bases short and J 3 bases short, with 11 bases between. The CDR3 is 14 amino acids.